Shown below are 30 T cell receptor beta chains from a single sample sequenced in a study of radiotherapy plus CTLA-4 blockade in lung cancer. Measured with immunoSEQ multiplex PCR; TCRdb has only the in-frame clones, and not every one. Of some 90,000 clones detected, around 88% appear once; the ten largest clones hold more than 2%. The material was peripheral blood, obtained from a patient treated with radiotherapy plus ipilimumab. The receptors shown here come from a human donor with non-small cell lung cancer who had a partial response to radiotherapy plus ipilimumab.

This chain connects TRBV6-5 to TRBJ2-7, with TRBD2 as a possible D gene (6 bases). CDR3 length: 11 residues. Trimming shortened V by 2 bases and J by 10 bases, and 9 bases separated the two germline ends. Germline lookup yields CDR1 MNHEY and CDR2 SVGAGI. The CDR3 protein is CASSYETSQYF. In nucleotides, the CDR3 is TGTGCCAGCAGTTACGAGACTAGTCAGTACTTC.

A single count supports this clone. The CDR3 DNA follows: TGTGCCAGCAGTACCCTAGCGGGAAGGTCCTACAATGAGCAGTTCTTC. Encoded protein: CASSTLAGRSYNEQFF. This chain joins TRBV28 and TRBJ2-1; 9 nucleotides line up with TRBD2. The length of the CDR3 is 16 residues. Germline values: CDR1 MDHEN, CDR2 SYDVKM. V trimming: 5 bases; J trimming: 1 base; junction bases outside the gene matches: 6.

The rearrangement links TRBV5-5 to TRBJ2-7; 13 nucleotides align to TRBD2. Germline CDR1 is SGHKS and CDR2 is YYEKEE (reference sequence). The CDR3 covers 17 residues. V was clipped by 4 bases and J by 6 bases; unmatched bases: 13. As DNA, the CDR3 is TGTGCCAGCAGCAGAACCGGGACTAGCGGGACTTTCCCCGAGCAGTACTTC. It specifies CASSRTGTSGTFPEQYF.

The CDR3 spells CASSASRVATTGGSTDTQYF. In DNA form, the CDR3 reads TGTGCCAGCAGTGCTTCGAGGGTTGCGACTACGGGGGGTAGCACAGATACGCAGTATTTT. The chain combines TRBV6-1 with TRBJ2-3, with 7 bases matching TRBD2. This CDR3 is 20 amino acids long. Germline values: CDR1 MNHNS, CDR2 SASEGT. V lost 4 bases and J lost 0; bases outside the gene matches: 19.

This chain connects TRBV5-1 to TRBJ2-6, with TRBD1 as a possible D gene (5 bases). V was cut by 4 bases and J by 4 bases, with 15 bases left in between. The CDR3 spans 16 residues. Germline values: CDR1 SGHRS, CDR2 YFSETQ. The DNA of the CDR3 is TGCGCCAGCAGCAGACAGTTGCCCTCCGGGGCCAACGTCCTGACTTTC. Its protein product is CASSRQLPSGANVLTF.

The genes are TRBV7-8 and TRBJ2-1, with TRBD2 matching over 10 bases. Germline CDR1 reads SGHVS; CDR2 reads FQNEAQ. J lost 9 bases, V lost 6 bases, and 26 bases had no gene match. This CDR3 region has 20 residues. DNA of the CDR3: TGTGCCAGCAGTCGAATCGCGGGACTAGAGCGGGAGGGCCGTTTGGGTGAGCAGTTCTTC. Amino acid sequence: CASSRIAGLEREGRLGEQFF.

The chain couples TRBV5-4 to TRBJ1-1; 8 positions agree with TRBD1. This CDR3 is 15 amino acids long. Germline CDR1 is SGHNT and CDR2 is YYREEE (reference sequence). Trimming at V came to 4 bases and at J to 1 base, leaving 6 bases not matched to a gene. CDR3 sequence (DNA): TGTGCCAGCAGCCACACAGACAGGGGGAACACTGAAGCTTTCTTT. It specifies CASSHTDRGNTEAFF.

The rearrangement links TRBV28 to TRBJ1-2; 7 bases map to TRBD1. The junction had 6 bases not matched to a gene; V was cut back by 5 bases and J by 3 bases. The CDR3 is 14 residues long. From germline, CDR1 is MDHEN and CDR2 SYDVKM. The CDR3 region is CASSVRDSYYGYTF. As DNA, the CDR3 is TGTGCCAGCAGTGTCCGGGACAGCTACTATGGCTACACCTTC.

The chain links TRBV23-1 to TRBJ2-3, with D unclear. TRBV23-1 is given ORF status, its function remaining uncertain. The V end was cut by 4 bases, the J end by 2 bases, with 4 bases between. CDR3 length equals 12 residues. This CDR3 reads CASSLHTDTQYF. For the CDR3, the DNA is TGCGCCAGCAGTCTTCACACAGATACGCAGTATTTT.

The chain recombines TRBV15 with TRBJ1-3, with D possibly matching TRBD1 (6 bases). Germline CDR1 reads LNHNV; CDR2 reads YYDKDF (reference sequence). This CDR3 is built from 16 residues. The V end was cut by 0 bases, the J end by 4 bases, with 13 bases between. The CDR3 nucleotides are TGTGCCACCAGCAGAGATCGAGGGGGTTTAGGAAACACCATATATTTT. This translates into CATSRDRGGLGNTIYF.

This chain links TRBV27 with TRBJ2-7; 9 nucleotides match TRBD1. Germline CDR1 reads MNHEY; CDR2 reads SMNVEV (reference sequence). V shed 6 bases and J 7 bases; nucleotides not matched to a gene: 13. The CDR3 spans 15 residues. CDR3 in amino acids: CASRTTGGGLREQYF. CDR3 bases: TGTGCCAGCAGAACAACAGGGGGCGGGCTGAGAGAGCAGTACTTC.

The CDR3 protein is CASSVRDTYSNTEAFF. The DNA for the CDR3 is TGTGCCAGCAGCGTCCGGGACACATATTCGAACACTGAAGCTTTCTTT. The rearrangement uses TRBV5-5 and TRBJ1-1, with D possibly TRBD1 on 6 matching bases. Germline V CDR1 and CDR2: SGHKS, YYEKEE (reference sequence). V lost 4 bases to trimming and J lost 1 base, with 17 bases between them. The length of the CDR3 is 16 residues.

V and J are TRBV7-2 and TRBJ2-2, with D hard to call. In germline, CDR1 is SGHTA, CDR2 FQGNSA. The CDR3 extends over 14 amino acids. Trimming cost V 5 bases and J 4 bases, with 11 bases left between them. The CDR3 sequence is CASSLEYLTGELFF. CDR3 DNA: TGTGCCAGCAGCCTTGAGTATCTCACCGGGGAGCTGTTTTTT.

The chain couples TRBV7-2 to TRBJ1-5; D possibly corresponds to TRBD1 (5 bases). Germline V gene data show CDR1 as SGHTA and CDR2 as FQGNSA. This CDR3 region has 16 residues. V was cut by 1 base and J by 2 bases, with 12 bases left in between. In DNA, the CDR3 is TGTGCCAGCAGCTTAGGGGGGAGGGCTGGCAATCAGCCCCAGCATTTT. Its translation is CASSLGGRAGNQPQHF.

The chain links TRBV27 to TRBJ2-7; weak D call: TRBD1 (5 bases). The CDR3 extends over 15 amino acids. Per germline, CDR1 MNHEY and CDR2 SMNVEV (reference sequence). Deletions cut 0 bases from V and 4 bases from J, with 13 bases between. The CDR3 spells CASSLSWEGVYEQYF. For the CDR3, the DNA is TGTGCCAGCAGTTTATCGTGGGAAGGGGTGTACGAGCAGTACTTC.

The chain's CDR3 is CASSPRQGGTEAFF. The CDR3 DNA follows: TGTGCCAGTAGCCCCCGGCAGGGAGGGACTGAAGCTTTCTTT. The chain has TRBV19 and TRBJ1-1; D might be TRBD1 (5 bases). CDR3 length equals 14 residues. The germline V gene encodes CDR1 LNHDA and CDR2 SQIVND (reference sequence). V lost 6 bases and J lost 5, with 16 bases in between.

The gene calls are TRBV11-2 and TRBJ1-2, with D perhaps matching TRBD1 (5 bases). This CDR3 spans 14 amino acids. Germline V lookup: CDR1 SGHAT, CDR2 FQNNGV. V was pared by 5 bases and J by 5 bases, with 15 bases between. The CDR3 DNA follows: TGTGCCAGCAGCCCCTTCGGGGGTGGGTATGGCTACACCTTC. Encoded protein: CASSPFGGGYGYTF. The whole variable domain, filled in from reference TRBV11-2 and TRBJ1-2, reads EAGVAQSPRYKIIEKRQSVAFWCNPISGHATLYWYQQILGQGPKLLIQFQNNGVVDDSQLPKDRFSAERLKGVDSTLKIQPAKLEDSAVYLCASSPFGGGYGYTFGSGTRLTVV.

The rearrangement uses TRBV4-2 and TRBJ1-1; no reliable D call. The CDR3 has 15 amino acids. Trimming removed 1 base from V and 1 base from J, with 10 bases in between. Germline lookup yields CDR1 LGHNA and CDR2 YNFKEQ. The CDR3, as DNA: TGTGCCAGCAGCCAAGCGCGGGAAAGGAACACTGAAGCTTTCTTT. Translated: CASSQARERNTEAFF.

This chain connects TRBV4-3 to TRBJ2-1; 11 bases are a match to TRBD2. V was clipped by 6 bases and J by 6 bases; unmatched bases: 4. This CDR3 has 14 amino acids. CDR1 LGHNA and CDR2 YSLEER come from the germline V gene. The CDR3 protein is CASREGTSGNEQFF. CDR3 nucleotide sequence: TGCGCCAGCAGAGAAGGGACTAGCGGCAATGAGCAGTTCTTC.

The chain uses TRBV2 and TRBJ1-2; possible D gene TRBD1, 5 bases. Trimming removed 6 bases from V and 2 bases from J, with 16 bases in between. Germline V gives CDR1 SNHLY, CDR2 FYNNEI. The CDR3 runs 15 residues. The CDR3 nucleotides are TGTGCCAGCAGCCTAGGGACGGCGGGGAACTATGGCTACACCTTC. Translating gives CASSLGTAGNYGYTF. Full variable domain (rest looked up from reference TRBV2 and TRBJ1-2): EPEVTQTPSHQVTQMGQEVILRCVPISNHLYFYWYRQILGQKVEFLVSFYNNEISEKSEIFDDQFSVERPDGSNFTLKIRSTKLEDSAMYFCASSLGTAGNYGYTFGSGTRLTVV.

CDR3 sequence: CASSQGLLGERNIQYF. For the CDR3, the DNA is TGCGCCAGCAGCCAGGGTTTATTAGGGGAAAGAAACATTCAGTACTTC. The rearrangement uses TRBV4-1 and TRBJ2-4; maybe TRBD1 (5 bases). CDR3 length: 16 amino acids. CDR1 and CDR2 from the germline V gene are MGHRA and YSYEKL. Trimming shortened V by 3 bases and J by 6 bases, and 18 bases separated the two germline ends.

By sample share, this clone is medium-sized (0.01 to 0.1%). The V gene is TRBV7-9, the J gene TRBJ1-4; the D is unclear. Germline CDR1 and CDR2: SEHNR and FQNEAQ (reference sequence). V lost 5 bases to trimming and J lost 7 bases, with 8 bases between them. The CDR3 loop spans 12 amino acids. CDR3 in amino acids: CASSRGVEKLFF. The DNA of the CDR3 is TGTGCCAGCAGCCGCGGCGTTGAAAAACTGTTTTTT.

The V and J genes are TRBV19 and TRBJ2-1; D unclear. Trimming shortened V by 7 bases and J by 0 bases, and 13 bases separated the two germline ends. This CDR3 spans 15 amino acids. Germline values: CDR1 LNHDA, CDR2 SQIVND (reference sequence). The CDR3 sequence: CASTRTYSSYNEQFF. For the CDR3, the DNA is TGTGCCAGTACCCGCACATATTCCTCCTACAATGAGCAGTTCTTC.

V is TRBV6-6 and J is TRBJ2-7, with TRBD1 identical over 8 bases. Germline V gene lookup returns CDR1 MNHNY and CDR2 SVGAGI (reference sequence). With 4 bases clipped from V and 6 bases from J, the junction kept 11 bases outside the gene matches. The CDR3 runs 15 residues. The CDR3 coding sequence is TGTGCCAGCAGTTCGACAGGGGCCCCTATGGGCGAGCAGTACTTC. Its protein is CASSSTGAPMGEQYF.

The V gene is TRBV20-1, the J gene TRBJ1-1; D uncertain. The CDR3 runs to 11 residues. The germline CDR1 and CDR2 sequences are DFQATT and SNEGSKA (reference sequence). V lost 5 bases and J 5 bases, leaving 9 bases between the germline ends. The CDR3 DNA follows: TGCAGTGCTGGTGACGGGACTGAAGCTTTCTTT. It translates to CSAGDGTEAFF.

CDR3 DNA: TGCGCCAGCAGCCAAGAAGGGATGAGAACTAGCCACGGGGAGCTGTTTTTT. The encoded protein is CASSQEGMRTSHGELFF. The V call is TRBV4-1, the J call TRBJ2-2, with a possible D match to TRBD2 (6 bases). This CDR3 region has 17 residues. Germline loops: CDR1 MGHRA, CDR2 YSYEKL. Trimming pared 0 bases from V and 7 bases from J, leaving 18 bases between.

The gene calls are TRBV2 and TRBJ2-6; 8 nucleotides match TRBD1. This CDR3 is 15 amino acids long. Trimming cost V 6 bases and J 3 bases; bases outside gene matches: 4. Germline loops: CDR1 SNHLY, CDR2 FYNNEI. The CDR3 region is CASRQGAYGANVLTF. CDR3 in DNA: TGTGCCAGCAGGCAGGGGGCGTATGGGGCCAACGTCCTGACTTTC.

The CDR3 nucleotides read TGTGCCAGCAGTTTGCCGGGCCTAGCGGGGAGCTACGAGCAGTACTTC. It translates to CASSLPGLAGSYEQYF. This rearrangement joins TRBV28 to TRBJ2-7, with TRBD2 identical over 9 bases. CDR3 length equals 16 residues. Looked up from germline, CDR1 is MDHEN and CDR2 is SYDVKM. Trimming cost V 3 bases and J 3 bases; bases outside gene matches: 9.

In DNA form, the CDR3 reads TGTGCCAGCATCCCTTTCCGGACTAGCAACAATGAGCAGTTCTTC. Translated, it gives CASIPFRTSNNEQFF. This rearrangement joins TRBV21-1 to TRBJ2-1; TRBD2, the table's D call, lacks a check against the DNA. TRBV21-1 is classified as a pseudogene. This CDR3 comprises 15 residues.

The chain uses TRBV28 and TRBJ1-1, with 8 bases aligning to TRBD1. Germline CDR1 reads MDHEN; CDR2 reads SYDVKM. Trimming cost V 6 bases and J 7 bases; bases outside gene matches: 7. The CDR3 runs 13 residues. The CDR3 bases are TGTGCCAGCAGGGGTTCAGGGACAGGTGAAGCTTTCTTT. Translation: CASRGSGTGEAFF.